This T cell receptor (beta chain) was observed in a study of blood T cell repertoires in COVID-19. Study-wide context: Nucleic acid was either cDNA or gDNA, and it came from T cells, B-cell-depleted T cells, or PBMCs.

Per the original methods: The authors estimated nucleated cell counts from reference gene primer amplification. Here immunoSEQ multiplex PCR was the method, and the copy in TCRdb shows in-frame clones only, minus some. For V, J and clone size, that table is used; D and trimming come from the DNA. The sample includes around 190,000 clones, 80% seen only once; the top ten take around 6.9%. The CDR3 runs 16 residues. V gave up 0 bases and J gave up 5 bases, with 14 bases separating them. Germline loops: CDR1 ENHRY, CDR2 SYGVKD. The sequence was collected from a man aged 60-69 years with acute or convalescent COVID-19. The specimen was peripheral blood. The chain has TRBV10-3 and TRBJ1-5; possible D gene TRBD1, 6 bases. The CDR3 loop reads CAISESARGGDQPQHF. CDR3 sequence (DNA): TGTGCCATCAGTGAGTCGGCCAGGGGAGGGGATCAGCCCCAGCATTTT.